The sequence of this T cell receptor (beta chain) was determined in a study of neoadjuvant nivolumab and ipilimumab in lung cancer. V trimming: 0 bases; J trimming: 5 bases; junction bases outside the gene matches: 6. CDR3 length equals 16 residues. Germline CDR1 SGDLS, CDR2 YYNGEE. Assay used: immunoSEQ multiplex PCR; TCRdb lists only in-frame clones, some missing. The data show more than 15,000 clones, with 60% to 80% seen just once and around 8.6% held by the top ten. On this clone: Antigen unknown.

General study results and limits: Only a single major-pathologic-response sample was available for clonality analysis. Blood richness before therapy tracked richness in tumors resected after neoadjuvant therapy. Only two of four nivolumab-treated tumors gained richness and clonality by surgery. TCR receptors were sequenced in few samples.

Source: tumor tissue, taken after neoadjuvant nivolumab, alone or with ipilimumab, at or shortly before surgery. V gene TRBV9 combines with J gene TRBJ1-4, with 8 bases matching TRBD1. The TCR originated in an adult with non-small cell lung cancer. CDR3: CASSVGGQGGNEKLFF. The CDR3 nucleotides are TGTGCCAGCAGCGTAGGCGGACAGGGAGGGAATGAAAAACTGTTTTTT.